This entry lists 18 T cell receptor beta chains sequenced from one sample in a study of PD-1 blockade in classical Hodgkin lymphoma. Sample time point: cycle 4 day 1 (C4D1), after less than seven weeks of nivolumab. All the patients suffered relapse after autologous stem cell transplantation, and brentuximab vedotin exposure differed. The data were produced by immunoSEQ multiplex PCR, yet TCRdb's version contains in-frame clones alone and is incomplete. The sample yields about 19,000 clones, approximately 80% seen once. The sequencing here drew on peripheral blood mononuclear cells (PBMCs), taken before the fourth cycle of nivolumab. Every receptor here comes from a human donor with classical Hodgkin lymphoma.

In its sample, this clone ranks as medium-sized. The J gene is TRBJ1-5, the V gene TRBV6-5; TRBD1 is a possible D gene (5 bases). Germline V gene data show CDR1 as MNHEY and CDR2 as SVGAGI. The CDR3 consists of 15 residues. The ends were cut back, 7 bases at V and 3 bases at J, with 16 bases in the middle. CDR3 coding DNA: TGTGCCAGCACCCTATCAGCGGGGACCAATCAGCCCCAGCATTTT. Its translation: CASTLSAGTNQPQHF.

This clone has only one observation. The V call is TRBV10-2, the J call TRBJ2-7, with a tentative D call TRBD1 (6 bases). There are 14 residues in the CDR3. Germline values: CDR1 WSHSY, CDR2 SAAADI. Trimming left V 8 bases short and J 5 bases short, with 19 bases between. The CDR3: CASDGRGRIDEQYF. In DNA, the CDR3 is TGCGCCAGCGATGGAAGGGGGAGAATCGACGAGCAGTACTTC.

Only a few counts were recorded for this clone. The chain is built from TRBV7-6 and TRBJ1-4; 8 bases match TRBD1. This CDR3 is 14 amino acids long. From germline, CDR1 is SGHVS and CDR2 FNYEAQ. V gave up 5 bases and J gave up 8 bases; unmatched junction bases: 7. The CDR3 loop reads CASSPRQGREKLFF. CDR3 nucleotides: TGTGCCAGCAGCCCTCGACAGGGGCGAGAAAAACTGTTTTTT. Variable domain in full (rest from reference TRBV7-6 and TRBJ1-4): GAGVSQSPRYKVTKRGQDVALRCDPISGHVSLYWYRQALGQGPEFLTYFNYEAQQDKSGLPNDRFSAERPEGSISTLTIQRTEQRDSAMYRCASSPRQGREKLFFGSGTQLSVL.

The rearrangement links TRBV7-9 to TRBJ2-7; 11 nucleotides match TRBD2. There are 18 residues in the CDR3. Germline CDR1 reads SEHNR; CDR2 reads FQNEAQ (reference sequence). Trimming took 0 bases from V and 4 from J; bases not matched to a gene: 11. CDR3 loop: CASSLALAGGRKEYEQYF. The CDR3 bases are TGTGCCAGCAGCTTAGCCCTAGCGGGGGGACGAAAGGAGTACGAGCAGTACTTC.

Only one count was recorded for this clone. This chain uses TRBV6-6 with TRBJ2-6; TRBD1 agrees at 8 bases. The V gene's germline CDR1 is MNHNY and CDR2 SVGAGI (reference sequence). The V and J ends lost 6 bases and 4 bases, in that order; junction bases with no gene match: 8. This CDR3 is 16 amino acids long. CDR3 sequence (DNA): TGTGCCAGCAGCCCCCAGGGGGCGACCGGGGCCAACGTCCTGACTTTC. Amino acids: CASSPQGATGANVLTF.

The V gene is TRBV7-9, the J gene TRBJ2-7; 7 bases are shared with TRBD1. CDR1 and CDR2 (germline): SEHNR, FQNEAQ (reference sequence). The CDR3 sequence is 15 residues long. V lost 5 bases, J lost 3 bases, and 10 bases stayed unmatched. The CDR3 loop is CASSPQRQGNYEQYF. CDR3 in DNA: TGTGCCAGCAGCCCACAAAGACAGGGCAACTACGAGCAGTACTTC.

This sequence joins TRBV9 and TRBJ2-3; TRBD1 matches 10 bases. Germline trimming cut 5 bases from V and 3 bases from J; bases unmatched to any gene: 6. This CDR3 contains 15 residues. From germline, CDR1 is SGDLS and CDR2 YYNGEE. The CDR3 protein is CASRGQGGRTDTQYF. The CDR3 bases are TGTGCCAGCAGAGGACAGGGGGGGCGAACAGATACGCAGTATTTT.

This clone has just a few counts. The V gene is TRBV9, the J gene TRBJ2-2; 7 bases match TRBD1. J was trimmed by 5 bases and V by 0 bases; bases with no gene match: 10. The CDR3 runs to 17 residues. CDR1 is SGDLS, CDR2 YYNGEE, per germline. The CDR3 DNA reads TGTGCCAGCAGCGTAGCTGTTAGGGGGCTGGATACCGGGGAGCTGTTTTTT. It translates to CASSVAVRGLDTGELFF.

This sequence joins TRBV12-2 and TRBJ2-7. TRBV12-2 has pseudogene status. The CDR3 has 15 amino acids. The CDR3 spells CASRLPVTPSYEQYF. The CDR3 DNA reads TGTGCAAGTCGCTTACCCGTGACGCCGTCCTACGAGCAGTACTTC.

This chain connects TRBV5-4 to TRBJ2-5, with a tentative D call TRBD2 (5 bases). The germline V and J ends were trimmed by 1 base and 5 bases, with 9 bases remaining between them. Germline V lookup: CDR1 SGHNT, CDR2 YYREEE (reference sequence). The length of the CDR3 is 13 residues. CDR3 loop: CASSLRERETQYF. Here the CDR3 DNA reads TGTGCCAGCAGCTTGAGGGAGAGGGAGACCCAGTACTTC.

The V call is TRBV7-9, the J call TRBJ1-2; D gene unclear. Germline values: CDR1 SEHNR, CDR2 FQNEAQ (reference sequence). This CDR3 region has 16 residues. V gave up 1 base and J gave up 0 bases, with 12 bases separating them. The CDR3 spells CASSLERGLANYGYTF. CDR3 sequence (DNA): TGTGCCAGCAGCTTAGAACGAGGTTTAGCTAACTATGGCTACACCTTC.

Relative to its sample, this clone is medium-sized. This chain connects TRBV19 to TRBJ2-5; 12 bases map to TRBD1. V shed 3 bases, J shed 5 bases, and the junction held 4 bases outside the gene matches. Germline-derived CDR1 and CDR2 are LNHDA and SQIVND (reference sequence). This CDR3 has 15 residues. DNA of the CDR3: TGTGCCAGTAGTATCCAGGGGACAGGGGGCGAGACCCAGTACTTC. It yields the protein CASSIQGTGGETQYF. The entire variable domain, with the rest obtained from reference TRBV19 and TRBJ2-5, is as follows: DGGITQSPKYLFRKEGQNVTLSCEQNLNHDAMYWYRQDPGQGLRLIYYSQIVNDFQKGDIAEGYSVSREKKESFPLTVTSAQKNPTAFYLCASSIQGTGGETQYFGPGTRLLVL.

In its sample, this clone was seen once. This CDR3 is also generated by other DNA sequences in the sample. The chain couples TRBV7-9 to TRBJ1-2; D remains unclear. Trimming pared 0 bases from V and 8 bases from J, leaving 13 bases between. CDR1 is SEHNR, CDR2 FQNEAQ, per germline (reference sequence). This CDR3 region has 14 residues. CDR3 sequence (DNA): TGTGCCAGCAGCTTAGCGGGCCCCCCGGGGGGCTACACCTTC. Amino acid sequence: CASSLAGPPGGYTF.

This clone was observed a few times. The CDR3 sequence: CASSPEDRAREQYF. CDR3 DNA: TGTGCCAGCAGCCCCGAAGACAGGGCCCGCGAGCAGTACTTC. V is TRBV7-2 and J is TRBJ2-7, with 7 nucleotides matching TRBD1. CDR3 size: 14 residues. J gave up 6 bases and V 5 bases, and 10 bases lay outside the gene matches. Germline CDR1 SGHTA, CDR2 FQGNSA.

The rearrangement links TRBV7-9 to TRBJ2-3, with 7 positions matching TRBD2. There are 12 residues in the CDR3. Per germline, CDR1 SEHNR and CDR2 FQNEAQ (reference sequence). Trimming cost V 2 bases and J 9 bases; bases outside gene matches: 2. Written as DNA, the CDR3 is TGTGCCAGCAGCTTAATACTAGCGACGCAGTATTTT. This codes for CASSLILATQYF.

This clone was picked up a small number of times. J is TRBJ2-7 and V is TRBV2; D not certain. This CDR3 is built from 11 residues. CDR1 and CDR2 (germline): SNHLY, FYNNEI. V was clipped by 4 bases and J by 11 bases, with 12 bases between them. The CDR3 sequence: CASSVGKGKYF. For the CDR3, the DNA is TGTGCCAGCAGTGTGGGAAAAGGGAAGTACTTC.

The chain has TRBV20-1 and TRBJ1-2; a possible D gene is TRBD1 (6 bases). The CDR3 runs to 11 residues. Germline values: CDR1 DFQATT, CDR2 SNEGSKA (reference sequence). The CDR3 DNA is TGCAAAGTACAGGGAACCTATGGCTACACCTTC. It is translated as CKVQGTYGYTF.

This clone was recorded only once. This rearrangement joins TRBV14 to TRBJ2-2; a possible D gene is TRBD1 (5 bases). The length of the CDR3 is 15 residues. The germline gives CDR1 SGHDN, CDR2 FVKESK. V lost 4 bases to trimming and J lost 1 base, with 10 bases between them. The CDR3 DNA follows: TGTGCCAGCAGCCCTTTAACAGGGAACACCGGGGAGCTGTTTTTT. It specifies CASSPLTGNTGELFF.